Included here is one T cell receptor beta chain sequence, with context. Its specificity is not known. The V end lost 4 bases, the J end lost 3 bases, and 13 bases lay between the germline ends. Germline CDR1 is SGDLS and CDR2 is YYNGEE. The CDR3 consists of 15 residues. The sample originates from a study of cytomegalovirus exposure and HLA in healthy donors. Notes on the study in general: Later genetic work tied a missense DCLRE1C variant to beta-chain V and J trimming. The records held CMV serostatus as the only immune exposure information. Most observed TCR sequences were rare, whereas some public TCRs were detected in many donors. Published work reported that the classifier diagnosed cytomegalovirus status with high specificity and sensitivity.

Researchers ran the PCR with 60 Vbeta and 13 Jbeta primers. TCRdb's copy holds only in-frame clones and misses some; the assay was immunoSEQ multiplex PCR. The data show a few hundred thousand clones, approximately 78% seen once. Sequencing was carried out using PBMCs. The clonotype originates from a man aged 25-45 years in good health and CMV-seronegative. The genes are TRBV9 and TRBJ2-2; D gene ambiguous. For the CDR3, the DNA is TGTGCCAGCAGCTATCGAACGGGTGACACCGGGGAGCTGTTTTTT. Protein: CASSYRTGDTGELFF.